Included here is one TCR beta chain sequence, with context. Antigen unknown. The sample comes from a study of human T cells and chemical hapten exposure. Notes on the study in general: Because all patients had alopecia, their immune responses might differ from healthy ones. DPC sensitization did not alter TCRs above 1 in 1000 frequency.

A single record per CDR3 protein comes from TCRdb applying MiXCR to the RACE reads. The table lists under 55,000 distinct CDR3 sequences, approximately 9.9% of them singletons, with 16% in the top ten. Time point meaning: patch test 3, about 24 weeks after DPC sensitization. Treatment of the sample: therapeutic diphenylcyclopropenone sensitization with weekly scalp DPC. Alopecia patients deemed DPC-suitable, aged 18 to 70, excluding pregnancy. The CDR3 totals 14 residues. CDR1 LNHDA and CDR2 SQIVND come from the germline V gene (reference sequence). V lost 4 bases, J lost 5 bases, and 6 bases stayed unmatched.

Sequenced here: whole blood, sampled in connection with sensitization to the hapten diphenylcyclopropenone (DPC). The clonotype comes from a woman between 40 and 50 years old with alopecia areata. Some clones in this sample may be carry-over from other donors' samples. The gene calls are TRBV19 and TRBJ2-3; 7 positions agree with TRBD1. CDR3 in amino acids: CASSTRDRRDTQYF. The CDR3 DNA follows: TGTGCCAGTAGTACTAGGGACAGAAGAGATACGCAGTATTTT.